This T cell receptor beta chain was sequenced for a study of blood T cell repertoires in COVID-19. On the study more broadly: The United States, Italy and Spain provided the acute and convalescent COVID-19 samples.

After removal of 8 bases from V and 5 bases from J, the junction contained 11 bases not matched to a gene. This CDR3 contains 14 residues. The germline CDR1 and CDR2 sequences are MNHNY and SVGAGI (reference sequence). Original methodology: Estimation of nucleated cell counts relied on the amplification of reference gene primers. Method: immunoSEQ multiplex PCR; TCRdb's copy keeps in-frame clones and lacks some. That table is the source of V, J and clone size, and D and trimming were worked out from the DNA. The sample lists under 150,000 clones, approximately 86% occurring once. The chain is built from TRBV6-6 and TRBJ1-1, with 7 bases fitting TRBD1. Material for sequencing was peripheral blood. This sequence was found in a woman aged 40 to 50 with active or convalescent COVID-19. In DNA, the CDR3 is TGTGCCAGCCAGGAACAGGGGCGAGGGACTGAAGCTTTCTTT. Its protein product is CASQEQGRGTEAFF.